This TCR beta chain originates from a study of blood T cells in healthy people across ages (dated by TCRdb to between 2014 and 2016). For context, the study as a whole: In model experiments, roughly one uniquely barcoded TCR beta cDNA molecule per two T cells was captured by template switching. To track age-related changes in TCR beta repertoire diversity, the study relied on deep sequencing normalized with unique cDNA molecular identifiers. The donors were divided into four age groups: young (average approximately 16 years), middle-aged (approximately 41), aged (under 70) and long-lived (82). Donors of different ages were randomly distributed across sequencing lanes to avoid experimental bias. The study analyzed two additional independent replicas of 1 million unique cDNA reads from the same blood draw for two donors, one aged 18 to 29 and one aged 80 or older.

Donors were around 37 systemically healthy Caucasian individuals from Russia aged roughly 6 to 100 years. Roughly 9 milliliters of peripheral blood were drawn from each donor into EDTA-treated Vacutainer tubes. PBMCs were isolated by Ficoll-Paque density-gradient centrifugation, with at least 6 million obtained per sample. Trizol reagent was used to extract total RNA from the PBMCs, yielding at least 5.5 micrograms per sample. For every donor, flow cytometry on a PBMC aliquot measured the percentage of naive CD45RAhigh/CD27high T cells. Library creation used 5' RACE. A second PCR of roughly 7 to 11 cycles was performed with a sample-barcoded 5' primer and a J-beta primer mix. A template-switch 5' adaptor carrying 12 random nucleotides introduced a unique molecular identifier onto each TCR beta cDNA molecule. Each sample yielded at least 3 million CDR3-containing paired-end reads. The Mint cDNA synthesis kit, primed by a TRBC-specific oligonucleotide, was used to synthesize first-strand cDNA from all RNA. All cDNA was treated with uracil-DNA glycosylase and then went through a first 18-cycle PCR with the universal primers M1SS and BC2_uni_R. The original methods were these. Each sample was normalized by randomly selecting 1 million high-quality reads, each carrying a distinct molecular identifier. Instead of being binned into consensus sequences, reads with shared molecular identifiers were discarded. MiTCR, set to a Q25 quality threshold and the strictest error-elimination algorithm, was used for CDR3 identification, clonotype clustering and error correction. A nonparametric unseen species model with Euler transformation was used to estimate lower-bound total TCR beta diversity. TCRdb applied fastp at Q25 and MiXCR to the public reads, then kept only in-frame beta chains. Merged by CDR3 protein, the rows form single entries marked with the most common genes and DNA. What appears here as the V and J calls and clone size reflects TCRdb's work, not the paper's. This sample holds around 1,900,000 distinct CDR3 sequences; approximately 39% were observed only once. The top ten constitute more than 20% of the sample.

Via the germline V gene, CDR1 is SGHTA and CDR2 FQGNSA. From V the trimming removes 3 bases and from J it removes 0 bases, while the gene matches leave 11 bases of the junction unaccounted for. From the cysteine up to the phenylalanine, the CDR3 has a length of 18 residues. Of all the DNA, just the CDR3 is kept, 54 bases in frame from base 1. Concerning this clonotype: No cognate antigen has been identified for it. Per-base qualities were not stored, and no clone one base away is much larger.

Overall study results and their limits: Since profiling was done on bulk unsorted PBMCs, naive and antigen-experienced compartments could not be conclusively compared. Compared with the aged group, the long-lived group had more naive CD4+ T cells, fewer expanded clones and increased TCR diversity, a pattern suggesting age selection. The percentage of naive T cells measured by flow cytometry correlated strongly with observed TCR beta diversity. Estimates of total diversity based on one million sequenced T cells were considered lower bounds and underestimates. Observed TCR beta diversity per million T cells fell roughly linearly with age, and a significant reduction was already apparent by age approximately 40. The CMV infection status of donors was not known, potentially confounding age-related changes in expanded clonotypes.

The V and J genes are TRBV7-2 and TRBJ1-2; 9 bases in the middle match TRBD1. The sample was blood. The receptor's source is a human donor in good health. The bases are TGTGCCAGCAGCTTCACCGGGACAGGGACAAACACTAACTATGGCTACACCTTC. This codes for CASSFTGTGTNTNYGYTF.